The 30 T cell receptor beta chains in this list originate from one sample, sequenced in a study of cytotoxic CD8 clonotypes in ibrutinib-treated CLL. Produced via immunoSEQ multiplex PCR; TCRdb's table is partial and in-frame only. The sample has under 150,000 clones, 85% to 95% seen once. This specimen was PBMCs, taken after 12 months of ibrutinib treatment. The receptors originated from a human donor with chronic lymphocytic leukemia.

The CDR3 region is CASSITPPGLAGKNEQFF. In DNA form, the CDR3 reads TGTGCCAGTAGTATAACCCCCCCCGGACTAGCAGGGAAAAATGAGCAGTTCTTC. V is TRBV19 and J is TRBJ2-1; TRBD2 matches at 8 bases. Germline CDR1 is LNHDA and CDR2 is SQIVND (reference sequence). There are 18 residues in the CDR3. V shed 2 bases, J shed 7 bases, and the junction held 16 bases outside the gene matches.

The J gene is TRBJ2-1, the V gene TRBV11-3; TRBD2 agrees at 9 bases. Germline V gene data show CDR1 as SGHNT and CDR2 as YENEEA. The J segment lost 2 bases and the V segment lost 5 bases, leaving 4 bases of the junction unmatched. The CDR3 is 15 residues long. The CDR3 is CASSIAGVTYNEQFF. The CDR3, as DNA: TGTGCCAGCAGCATAGCGGGAGTGACCTACAATGAGCAGTTCTTC.

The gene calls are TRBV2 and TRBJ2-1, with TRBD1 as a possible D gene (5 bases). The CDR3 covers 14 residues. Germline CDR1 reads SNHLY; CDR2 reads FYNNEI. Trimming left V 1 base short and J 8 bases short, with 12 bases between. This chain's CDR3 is CASSEEGLWDEQFF. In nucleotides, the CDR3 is TGTGCCAGCAGTGAAGAGGGGTTATGGGATGAGCAGTTCTTC.

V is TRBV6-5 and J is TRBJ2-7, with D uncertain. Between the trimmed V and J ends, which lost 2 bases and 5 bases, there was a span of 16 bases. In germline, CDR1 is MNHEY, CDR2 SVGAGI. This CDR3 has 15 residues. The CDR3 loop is CASSYGGSFWDEQYF. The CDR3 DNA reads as TGTGCCAGCAGTTACGGCGGAAGTTTCTGGGACGAGCAGTACTTC.

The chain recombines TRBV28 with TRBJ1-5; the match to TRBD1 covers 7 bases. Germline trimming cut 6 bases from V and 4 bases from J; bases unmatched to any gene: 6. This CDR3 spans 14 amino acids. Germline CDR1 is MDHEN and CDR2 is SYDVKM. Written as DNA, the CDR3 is TGTGCCAGCAGCCGACAGGGAGGTAATCAGCCCCAGCATTTT. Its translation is CASSRQGGNQPQHF. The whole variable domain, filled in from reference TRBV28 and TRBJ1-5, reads DVKVTQSSRYLVKRTGEKVFLECVQDMDHENMFWYRQDPGLGLRLIYFSYDVKMKEKGDIPEGYSVSREKKERFSLILESASTNQTSMYLCASSRQGGNQPQHFGDGTRLSIL.

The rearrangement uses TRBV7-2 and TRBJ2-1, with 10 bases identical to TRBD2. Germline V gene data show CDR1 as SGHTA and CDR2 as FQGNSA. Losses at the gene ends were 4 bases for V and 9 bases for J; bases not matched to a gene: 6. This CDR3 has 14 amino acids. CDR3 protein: CASSSFLAGAEQFF. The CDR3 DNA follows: TGTGCCAGCAGCTCCTTCCTAGCGGGAGCTGAGCAGTTCTTC.

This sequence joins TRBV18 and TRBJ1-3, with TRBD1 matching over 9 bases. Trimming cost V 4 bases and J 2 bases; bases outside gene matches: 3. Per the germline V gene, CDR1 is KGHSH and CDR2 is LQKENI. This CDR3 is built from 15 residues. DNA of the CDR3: TGTGCCAGCTCACGACGGACAGGGGCTGGAAACACCATATATTTT. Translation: CASSRRTGAGNTIYF.

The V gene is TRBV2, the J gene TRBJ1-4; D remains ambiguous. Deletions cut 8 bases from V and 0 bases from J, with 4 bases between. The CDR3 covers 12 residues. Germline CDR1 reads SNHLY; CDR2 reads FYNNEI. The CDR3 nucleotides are TGTGCCAGCGGGTCAACTAATGAAAAACTGTTTTTT. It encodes CASGSTNEKLFF.

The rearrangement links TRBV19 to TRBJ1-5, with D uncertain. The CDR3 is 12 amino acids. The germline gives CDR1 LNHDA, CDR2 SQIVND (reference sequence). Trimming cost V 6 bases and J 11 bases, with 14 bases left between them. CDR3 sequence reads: CASSLGDASQHF. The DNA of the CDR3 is TGTGCCAGTAGCCTCGGAGATGCTTCCCAGCATTTT.

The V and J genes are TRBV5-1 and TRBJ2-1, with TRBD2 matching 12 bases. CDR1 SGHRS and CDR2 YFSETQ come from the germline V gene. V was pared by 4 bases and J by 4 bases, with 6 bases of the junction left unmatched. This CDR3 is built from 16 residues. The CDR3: CASSPQLAGGYNEQFF. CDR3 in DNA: TGCGCCAGCAGCCCTCAACTAGCGGGAGGTTACAATGAGCAGTTCTTC.

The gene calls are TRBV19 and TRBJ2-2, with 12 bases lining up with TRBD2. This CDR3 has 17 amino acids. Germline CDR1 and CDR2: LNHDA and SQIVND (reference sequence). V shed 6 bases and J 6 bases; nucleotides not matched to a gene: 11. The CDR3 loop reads CASRENLAGGIAGELFF. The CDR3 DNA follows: TGTGCCAGTAGGGAGAACCTAGCGGGAGGGATCGCCGGGGAGCTGTTTTTT.

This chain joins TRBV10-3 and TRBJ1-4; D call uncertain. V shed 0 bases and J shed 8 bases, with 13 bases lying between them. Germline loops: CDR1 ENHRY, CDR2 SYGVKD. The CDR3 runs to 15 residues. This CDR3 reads CAISESITGVEKLFF. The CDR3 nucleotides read TGTGCCATCAGTGAGTCGATAACCGGGGTCGAAAAACTGTTTTTT.

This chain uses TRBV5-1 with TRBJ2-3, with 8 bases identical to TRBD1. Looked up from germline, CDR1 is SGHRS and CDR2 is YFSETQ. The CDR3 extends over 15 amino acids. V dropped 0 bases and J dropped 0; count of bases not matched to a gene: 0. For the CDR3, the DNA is TGCGCCAGCAGCTTGGGGGACAGGAGCACAGATACGCAGTATTTT. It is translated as CASSLGDRSTDTQYF.

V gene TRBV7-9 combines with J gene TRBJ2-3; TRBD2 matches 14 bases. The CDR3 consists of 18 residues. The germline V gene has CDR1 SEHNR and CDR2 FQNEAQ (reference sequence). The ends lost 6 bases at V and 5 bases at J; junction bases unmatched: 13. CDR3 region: CASSFPGTSGRGGDTQYF. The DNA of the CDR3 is TGTGCCAGCAGTTTTCCTGGGACTAGCGGGAGAGGGGGAGATACGCAGTATTTT. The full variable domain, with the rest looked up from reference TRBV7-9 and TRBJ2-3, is DTGVSQNPRHKITKRGQNVTFRCDPISEHNRLYWYRQTLGQGPEFLTYFQNEAQLEKSRLLSDRFSAERPKGSFSTLEIQRTEQGDSAMYLCASSFPGTSGRGGDTQYFGPGTRLTVL.

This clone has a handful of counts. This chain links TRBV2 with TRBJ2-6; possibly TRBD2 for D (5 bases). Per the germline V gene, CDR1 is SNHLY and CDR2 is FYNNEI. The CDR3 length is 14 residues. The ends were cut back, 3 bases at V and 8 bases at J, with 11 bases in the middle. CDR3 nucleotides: TGTGCCAGCAGTGAGAATAGGGAGACCAACGTCCTGACTTTC. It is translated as CASSENRETNVLTF.

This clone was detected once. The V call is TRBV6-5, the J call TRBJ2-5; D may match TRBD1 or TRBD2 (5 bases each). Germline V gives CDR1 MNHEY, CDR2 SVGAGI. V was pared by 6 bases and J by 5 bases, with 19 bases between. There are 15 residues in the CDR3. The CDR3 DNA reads TGTGCCAGCAGGCTCACGTTGGGGCGCGGGGAGACCCAGTACTTC. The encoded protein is CASRLTLGRGETQYF.

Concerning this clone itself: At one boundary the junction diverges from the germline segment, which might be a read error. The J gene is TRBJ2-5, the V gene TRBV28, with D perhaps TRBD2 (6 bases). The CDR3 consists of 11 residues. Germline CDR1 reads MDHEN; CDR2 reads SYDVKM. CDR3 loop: CASSPGLSLNF. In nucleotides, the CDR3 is TGTGCCAGCAGTCCGGGACTCTCCCTGAACTTC.

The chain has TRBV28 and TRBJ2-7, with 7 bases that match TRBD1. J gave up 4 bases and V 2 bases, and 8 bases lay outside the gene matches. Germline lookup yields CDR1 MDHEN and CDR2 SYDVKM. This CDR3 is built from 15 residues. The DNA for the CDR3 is TGTGCCAGCAGTTTACCCCTGGCAGGGGGATACGAGCAGTACTTC. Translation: CASSLPLAGGYEQYF.

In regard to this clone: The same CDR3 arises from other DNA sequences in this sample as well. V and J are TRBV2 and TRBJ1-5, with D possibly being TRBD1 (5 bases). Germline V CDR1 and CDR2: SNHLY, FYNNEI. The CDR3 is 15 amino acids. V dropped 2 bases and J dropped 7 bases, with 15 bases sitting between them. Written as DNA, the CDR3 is TGTGCCAGCAGTGAATCGGGGCAGCGAAACCAGCCCCAGCATTTT. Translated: CASSESGQRNQPQHF.

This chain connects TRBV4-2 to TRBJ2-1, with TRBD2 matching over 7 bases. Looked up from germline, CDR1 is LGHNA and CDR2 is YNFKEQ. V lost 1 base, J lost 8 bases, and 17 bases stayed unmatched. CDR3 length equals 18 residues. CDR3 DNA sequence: TGTGCCAGCAGCCAAGCTTACACGGACTGGGGGAGGGCCGATGAGCAGTTCTTC. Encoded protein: CASSQAYTDWGRADEQFF.

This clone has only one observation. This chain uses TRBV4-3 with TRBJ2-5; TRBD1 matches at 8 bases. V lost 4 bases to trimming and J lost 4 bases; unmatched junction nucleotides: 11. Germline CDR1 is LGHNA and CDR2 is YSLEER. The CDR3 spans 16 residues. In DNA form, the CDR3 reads TGCGCCAGCAGCCTGTCGACAGGGGTGGTAGGAGAGACCCAGTACTTC. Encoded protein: CASSLSTGVVGETQYF.

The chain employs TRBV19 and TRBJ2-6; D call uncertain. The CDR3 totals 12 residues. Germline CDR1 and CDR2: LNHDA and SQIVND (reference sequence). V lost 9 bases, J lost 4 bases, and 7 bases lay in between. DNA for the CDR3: TGTGCCAGCGAGTCGGGGGCCAACGTCCTGACTTTC. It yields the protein CASESGANVLTF.

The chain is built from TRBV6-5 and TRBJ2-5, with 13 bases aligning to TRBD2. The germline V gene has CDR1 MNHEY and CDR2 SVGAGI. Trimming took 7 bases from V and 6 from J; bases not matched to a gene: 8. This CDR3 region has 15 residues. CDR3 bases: TGTGCCAGCAAGACTAGCGGGAGGTTGGGGAAGACCCAGTACTTC. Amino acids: CASKTSGRLGKTQYF.

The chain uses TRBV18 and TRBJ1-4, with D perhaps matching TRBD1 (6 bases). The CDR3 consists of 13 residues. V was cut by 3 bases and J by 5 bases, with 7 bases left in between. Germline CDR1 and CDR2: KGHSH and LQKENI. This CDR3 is CASSPGTNEKLFF. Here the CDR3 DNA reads TGTGCCAGCTCACCCGGGACAAATGAAAAACTGTTTTTT.

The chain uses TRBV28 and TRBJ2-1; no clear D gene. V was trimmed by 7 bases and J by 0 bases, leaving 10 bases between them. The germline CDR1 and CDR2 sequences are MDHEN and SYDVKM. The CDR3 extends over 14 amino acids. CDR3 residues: CASISRSSYNEQFF. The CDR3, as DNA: TGTGCCAGCATATCCCGAAGCTCCTACAATGAGCAGTTCTTC.

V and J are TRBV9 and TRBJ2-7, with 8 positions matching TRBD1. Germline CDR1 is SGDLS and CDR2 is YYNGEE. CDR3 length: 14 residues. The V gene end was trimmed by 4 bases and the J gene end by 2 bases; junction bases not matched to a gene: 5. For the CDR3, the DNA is TGTGCCAGCAGCACGGGACAGGAAACCTACGAGCAGTACTTC. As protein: CASSTGQETYEQYF.

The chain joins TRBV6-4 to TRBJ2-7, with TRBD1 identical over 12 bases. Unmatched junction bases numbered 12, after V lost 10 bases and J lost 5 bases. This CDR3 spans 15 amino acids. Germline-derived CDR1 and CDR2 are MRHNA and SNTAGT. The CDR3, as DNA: TGTGCCAACCCCTCCCTGGGACAGGGGGCCCACGAGCAGTACTTC. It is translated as CANPSLGQGAHEQYF.

CDR3 coding DNA: TGTGCCAGCAGCGTTAGCGGGCTGACCACAGATACGCAGTATTTT. Amino acids: CASSVSGLTTDTQYF. J is TRBJ2-3 and V is TRBV9; 7 nucleotides align to TRBD2. V gave up 2 bases and J gave up 2 bases; unmatched junction bases: 5. Looked up from germline, CDR1 is SGDLS and CDR2 is YYNGEE. CDR3 length: 15 residues.

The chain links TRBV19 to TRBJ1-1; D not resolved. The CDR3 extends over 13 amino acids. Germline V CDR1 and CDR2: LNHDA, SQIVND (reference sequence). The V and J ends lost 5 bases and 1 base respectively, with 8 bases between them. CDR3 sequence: CASSGRQNTEAFF. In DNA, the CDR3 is TGTGCCAGTAGTGGCAGGCAGAACACTGAAGCTTTCTTT. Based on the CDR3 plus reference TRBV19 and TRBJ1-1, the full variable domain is DGGITQSPKYLFRKEGQNVTLSCEQNLNHDAMYWYRQDPGQGLRLIYYSQIVNDFQKGDIAEGYSVSREKKESFPLTVTSAQKNPTAFYLCASSGRQNTEAFFGQGTRLTVV.

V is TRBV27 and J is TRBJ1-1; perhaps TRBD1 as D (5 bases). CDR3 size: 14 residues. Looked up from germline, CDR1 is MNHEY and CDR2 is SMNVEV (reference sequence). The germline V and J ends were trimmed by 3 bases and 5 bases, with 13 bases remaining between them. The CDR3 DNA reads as TGTGCCAGCAGTTTTGAGGGGAAGAGGACTGAAGCTTTCTTT. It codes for CASSFEGKRTEAFF.